The 14 T cell receptor beta chains presented below share a single source sample, sequenced in a study of technical replicates of blood from a handful of donors. Assay used: immunoSEQ multiplex PCR; TCRdb lists only in-frame clones, some missing. The data contain 65,000 to 80,000 clones, around 96% of them singletons. The sample was T cells isolated from PBMCs. All receptors come from a human donor in good health.

The chain couples TRBV28 to TRBJ2-3; the D is unclear. Between the trimmed V and J ends, which lost 2 bases and 2 bases, there was a span of 11 bases. This CDR3 has 15 residues. Germline assignment: CDR1 MDHEN and CDR2 SYDVKM. The chain's CDR3 is CASSLGTASTDTQYF. The CDR3 nucleotides are TGTGCCAGCAGTTTAGGAACAGCTTCCACAGATACGCAGTATTTT.

Details on this clone: Within the sample, other DNA sequences also encode this same CDR3. The chain combines TRBV5-6 with TRBJ1-2; 9 nucleotides match TRBD1. Germline V gene sequence: CDR1 SGHDT, CDR2 YYEEEE. V lost 4 bases, J lost 5 bases, and 6 bases stayed unmatched. The CDR3 has 14 residues. CDR3 loop: CASSPGQGSYGYTF. As DNA, the CDR3 is TGTGCCAGCAGCCCCGGACAGGGGTCGTATGGCTACACCTTC.

V is TRBV9 and J is TRBJ2-7; 10 bases fit TRBD2. The CDR3 extends over 16 amino acids. V lost 3 bases to trimming and J lost 2 bases; unmatched junction nucleotides: 8. Germline-derived CDR1 and CDR2 are SGDLS and YYNGEE. CDR3 protein: CASSEGLGTSAYEQYF. The CDR3 DNA follows: TGTGCCAGCAGCGAGGGTTTGGGGACTAGCGCCTACGAGCAGTACTTC.

The rearrangement uses TRBV2 and TRBJ2-7, with D perhaps TRBD2 (5 bases). CDR1 is SNHLY and CDR2 is FYNNEI in the germline V gene. The V gene lost 7 bases and the J gene lost 3 bases, with 19 bases spanning the gap. The length of the CDR3 is 15 residues. The CDR3 bases are TGTGCCAGCACCGAGGGTATCCCAGTAAACTACGAGCAGTACTTC. It encodes CASTEGIPVNYEQYF. Using reference TRBV2 and TRBJ2-7 for the parts outside the CDR3, the full variable domain is EPEVTQTPSHQVTQMGQEVILRCVPISNHLYFYWYRQILGQKVEFLVSFYNNEISEKSEIFDDQFSVERPDGSNFTLKIRSTKLEDSAMYFCASTEGIPVNYEQYFGPGTRLTVT.

The chain combines TRBV28 with TRBJ1-2; TRBD1 is a possible D gene (5 bases). The germline CDR1 and CDR2 sequences are MDHEN and SYDVKM. V was pared by 3 bases and J by 8 bases, with 16 bases between. CDR3 length equals 14 residues. The CDR3 DNA sequence: TGTGCCAGCAGTTTGCCGGCCGGGGGGTTCGGCTACACCTTC. As protein: CASSLPAGGFGYTF.

The V and J genes are TRBV9 and TRBJ1-4, with TRBD1 identical over 9 bases. The CDR3 has 15 residues. After removal of 4 bases from V and 7 bases from J, the junction contained 8 bases not matched to a gene. Per germline, CDR1 SGDLS and CDR2 YYNGEE. CDR3 bases: TGTGCCAGCAGCCCGGGACAGGGATGGGGTGAAAAACTGTTTTTT. Its translation: CASSPGQGWGEKLFF.

The V gene is TRBV15, the J gene TRBJ1-3; 12 positions match TRBD1. The CDR3 is 17 amino acids. The junction had 4 bases not matched to a gene; V was cut back by 0 bases and J by 4 bases. Germline V lookup: CDR1 LNHNV, CDR2 YYDKDF (reference sequence). The CDR3 protein is CATSRDPGQGAGNTIYF. The DNA for the CDR3 is TGTGCCACCAGCAGAGATCCGGGACAGGGGGCAGGAAACACCATATATTTT. The full variable domain, rest sourced from reference TRBV15 and TRBJ1-3, is DAMVIQNPRYQVTQFGKPVTLSCSQTLNHNVMYWYQQKSSQAPKLLFHYYDKDFNNEADTPDNFQSRRPNTSFCFLDIRSPGLGDTAMYLCATSRDPGQGAGNTIYFGEGSWLTVV.

J is TRBJ2-7 and V is TRBV7-2, with 8 bases that match TRBD2. Germline CDR1 reads SGHTA; CDR2 reads FQGNSA. This CDR3 comprises 15 residues. After removal of 5 bases from V and 2 bases from J, the junction contained 8 bases not matched to a gene. The CDR3 sequence: CASSPDSGVTYEQYF. The CDR3 nucleotides read TGTGCCAGCAGCCCAGATAGCGGGGTCACCTACGAGCAGTACTTC.

The chain combines TRBV6-1 with TRBJ2-7, with D maybe TRBD2 (5 bases). The CDR3 is 14 amino acids. Per the germline V gene, CDR1 is MNHNS and CDR2 is SASEGT. With 7 bases removed from V and 0 bases from J, the gap between germline ends came to 13 bases. The CDR3 spells CASNRDPSSYEQYF. The CDR3 region has the DNA TGTGCCAGCAACCGGGATCCCAGCTCCTACGAGCAGTACTTC.

V usage is TRBV11-3 and J usage is TRBJ2-7; D ambiguous. V was trimmed by 4 bases and J by 3 bases, leaving 7 bases between them. The CDR3 is 12 amino acids. Germline V gene data show CDR1 as SGHNT and CDR2 as YENEEA. The CDR3 DNA follows: TGTGCCAGCAGCTCTACAGACTACGAGCAGTACTTC. This gives the protein CASSSTDYEQYF.

This sequence joins TRBV7-3 and TRBJ2-3; 7 nucleotides match TRBD2. V shed 6 bases, J shed 4 bases, and the junction held 4 bases outside the gene matches. The germline V gene encodes CDR1 SGHTA and CDR2 FQGTGA. The CDR3 covers 13 residues. In DNA, the CDR3 is TGTGCCAGCAGTTTTACTAGCGCAGATACGCAGTATTTT. It translates to CASSFTSADTQYF.

The chain employs TRBV27 and TRBJ1-2, with D possibly matching TRBD1 (6 bases). Germline V gene data show CDR1 as MNHEY and CDR2 as SMNVEV (reference sequence). This CDR3 is 11 amino acids long. V lost 7 bases to trimming and J lost 4 bases, with 7 bases between them. The CDR3 is CASKTGYGYTF. The CDR3, as DNA: TGTGCCAGCAAGACAGGCTATGGCTACACCTTC.

V is TRBV11-3 and J is TRBJ2-2, with TRBD1 matching over 8 bases. The germline gives CDR1 SGHNT, CDR2 YENEEA. The V gene end was trimmed by 3 bases and the J gene end by 7 bases; junction bases not matched to a gene: 4. The CDR3 covers 14 residues. CDR3 bases: TGTGCCAGCAGCTTTGACAGGGGAGACGGGGAGCTGTTTTTT. It is translated as CASSFDRGDGELFF. The complete variable domain, with remaining parts taken from reference TRBV11-3 and TRBJ2-2, reads EAGVVQSPRYKIIEKKQPVAFWCNPISGHNTLYWYLQNLGQGPELLIRYENEEAVDDSQLPKDRFSAERLKGVDSTLKIQPAELGDSAVYLCASSFDRGDGELFFGEGSRLTVL.

The V gene is TRBV9, the J gene TRBJ1-2; 10 nucleotides agree with TRBD1. The trim removed 4 bases at V and 5 bases at J, leaving 17 bases unmatched. This CDR3 has 18 amino acids. Germline CDR1 is SGDLS and CDR2 is YYNGEE. The CDR3 is CASSPLLGGTGENYGYTF. The CDR3 DNA follows: TGTGCCAGCAGCCCCCTCCTGGGGGGGACAGGGGAGAATTATGGCTACACCTTC.